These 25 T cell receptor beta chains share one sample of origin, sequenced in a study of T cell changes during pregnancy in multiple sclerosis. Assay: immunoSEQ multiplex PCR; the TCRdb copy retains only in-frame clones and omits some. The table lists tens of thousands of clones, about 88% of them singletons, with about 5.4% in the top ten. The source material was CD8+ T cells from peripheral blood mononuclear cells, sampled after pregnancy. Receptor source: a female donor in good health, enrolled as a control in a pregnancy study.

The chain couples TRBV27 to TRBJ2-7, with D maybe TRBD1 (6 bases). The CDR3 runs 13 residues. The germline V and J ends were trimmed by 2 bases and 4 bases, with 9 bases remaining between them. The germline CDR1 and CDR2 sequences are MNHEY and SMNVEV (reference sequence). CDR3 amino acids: CASSLGDTYEQYF. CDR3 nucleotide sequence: TGTGCCAGCAGTTTAGGGGACACTTACGAGCAGTACTTC.

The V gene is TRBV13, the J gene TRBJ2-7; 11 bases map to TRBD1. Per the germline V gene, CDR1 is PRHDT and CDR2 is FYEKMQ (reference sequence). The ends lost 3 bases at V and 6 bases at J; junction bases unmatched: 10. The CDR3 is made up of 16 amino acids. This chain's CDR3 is CASSFTGTGGSSEQYF. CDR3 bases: TGTGCCAGCAGCTTTACCGGGACAGGGGGAAGCTCCGAGCAGTACTTC.

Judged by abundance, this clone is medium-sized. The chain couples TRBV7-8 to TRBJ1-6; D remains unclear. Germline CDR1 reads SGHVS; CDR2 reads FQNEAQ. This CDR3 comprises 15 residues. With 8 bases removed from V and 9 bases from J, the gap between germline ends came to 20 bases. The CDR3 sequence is CASRLDREGRSPLHF. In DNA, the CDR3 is TGTGCCAGCCGTTTAGACCGCGAGGGCCGTTCACCCCTCCACTTT.

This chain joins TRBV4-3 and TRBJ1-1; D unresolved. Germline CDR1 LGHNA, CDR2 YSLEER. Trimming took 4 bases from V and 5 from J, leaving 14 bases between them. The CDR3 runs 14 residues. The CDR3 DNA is TGCGCCAGCAGCCCCCAATTGTCGGGGACTGAAGCTTTCTTT. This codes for CASSPQLSGTEAFF.

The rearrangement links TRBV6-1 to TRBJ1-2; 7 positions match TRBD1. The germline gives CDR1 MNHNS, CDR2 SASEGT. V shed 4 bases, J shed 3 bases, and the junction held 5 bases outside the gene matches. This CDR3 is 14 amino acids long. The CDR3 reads CASSGRDSYYGYTF. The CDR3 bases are TGTGCCAGCAGTGGACGGGACAGCTACTATGGCTACACCTTC.

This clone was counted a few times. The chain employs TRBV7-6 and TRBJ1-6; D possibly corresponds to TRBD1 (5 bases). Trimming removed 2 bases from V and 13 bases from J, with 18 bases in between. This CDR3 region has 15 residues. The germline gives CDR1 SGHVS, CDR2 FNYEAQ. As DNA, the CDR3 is TGTGCCAGCAGCTTATCTACAGCCCAGGGAAGGCCCCTCCACTTT. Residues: CASSLSTAQGRPLHF.

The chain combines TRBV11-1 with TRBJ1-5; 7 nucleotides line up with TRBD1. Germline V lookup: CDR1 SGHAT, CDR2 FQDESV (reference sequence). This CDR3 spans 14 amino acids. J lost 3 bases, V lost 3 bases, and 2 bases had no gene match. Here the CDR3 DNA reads TGTGCCAGCAGCTTGGACAGGTACAATCAGCCCCAGCATTTT. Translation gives CASSLDRYNQPQHF.

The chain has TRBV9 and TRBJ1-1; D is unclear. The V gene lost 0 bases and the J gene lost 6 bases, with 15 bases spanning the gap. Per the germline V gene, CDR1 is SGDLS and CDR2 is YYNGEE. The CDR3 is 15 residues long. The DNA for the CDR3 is TGTGCCAGCAGCGTAGCTTACGGGGAAAGGGCTGAAGCTTTCTTT. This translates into CASSVAYGERAEAFF.

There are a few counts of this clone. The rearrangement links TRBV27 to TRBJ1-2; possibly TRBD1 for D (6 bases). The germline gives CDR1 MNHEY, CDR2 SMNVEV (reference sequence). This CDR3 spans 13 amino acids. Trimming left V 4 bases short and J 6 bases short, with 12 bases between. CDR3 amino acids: CASSSWAGDGYTF. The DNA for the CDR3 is TGTGCCAGCAGTTCCTGGGCAGGGGATGGCTACACCTTC.

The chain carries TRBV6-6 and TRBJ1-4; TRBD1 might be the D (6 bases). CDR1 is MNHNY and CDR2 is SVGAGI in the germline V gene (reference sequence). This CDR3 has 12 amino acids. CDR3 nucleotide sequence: TGTGTTACGAAAGAAGGGGGTAAAAAACTGTTTTTT. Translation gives CVTKEGGKKLFF.

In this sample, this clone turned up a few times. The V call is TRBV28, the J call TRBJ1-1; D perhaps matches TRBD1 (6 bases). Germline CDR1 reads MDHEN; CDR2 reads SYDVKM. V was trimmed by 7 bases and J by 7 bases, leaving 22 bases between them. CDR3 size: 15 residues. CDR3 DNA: TGTGCCAGCACCCAGGGCCGGGGACAAGTGGATGAAGCTTTCTTT. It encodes CASTQGRGQVDEAFF.

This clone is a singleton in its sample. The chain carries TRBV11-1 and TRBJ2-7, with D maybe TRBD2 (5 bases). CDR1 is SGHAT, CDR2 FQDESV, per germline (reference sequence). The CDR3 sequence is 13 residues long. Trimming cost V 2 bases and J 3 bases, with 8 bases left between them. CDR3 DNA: TGTGCCAGCAGCTTAACGGGGATCTACGAGCAGTACTTC. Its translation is CASSLTGIYEQYF.

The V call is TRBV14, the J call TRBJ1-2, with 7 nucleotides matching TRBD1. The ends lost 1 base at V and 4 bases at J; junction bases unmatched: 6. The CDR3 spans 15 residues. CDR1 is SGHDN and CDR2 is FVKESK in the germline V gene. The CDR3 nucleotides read TGTGCCAGCAGCCAAGGCCGGGACAGAATCTATGGCTACACCTTC. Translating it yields CASSQGRDRIYGYTF.

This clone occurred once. The CDR3 DNA follows: TGTGCCAGCAGCTTCTCAGGGATCAATGAAAAACTGTTTTTT. Translation: CASSFSGINEKLFF. The chain joins TRBV7-9 to TRBJ1-4, with D possibly TRBD1 on 5 matching bases. V gave up 3 bases and J gave up 5 bases, with 10 bases separating them. Germline loops: CDR1 SEHNR, CDR2 FQNEAQ (reference sequence). This CDR3 has 14 amino acids.

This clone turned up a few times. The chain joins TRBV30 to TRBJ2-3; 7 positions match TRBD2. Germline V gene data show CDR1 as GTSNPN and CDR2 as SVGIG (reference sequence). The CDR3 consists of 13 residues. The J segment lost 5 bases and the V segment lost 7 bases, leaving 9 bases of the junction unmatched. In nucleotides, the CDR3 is TGTGCCTCCGCGGGAGTCTTTGGAGATACGCAGTATTTT. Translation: CASAGVFGDTQYF.

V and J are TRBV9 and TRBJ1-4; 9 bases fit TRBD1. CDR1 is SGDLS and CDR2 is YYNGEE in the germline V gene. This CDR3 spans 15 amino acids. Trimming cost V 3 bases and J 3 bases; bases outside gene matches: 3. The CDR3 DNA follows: TGTGCCAGCAGCGGGACAGGGGATCCTAATGAAAAACTGTTTTTT. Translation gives CASSGTGDPNEKLFF.

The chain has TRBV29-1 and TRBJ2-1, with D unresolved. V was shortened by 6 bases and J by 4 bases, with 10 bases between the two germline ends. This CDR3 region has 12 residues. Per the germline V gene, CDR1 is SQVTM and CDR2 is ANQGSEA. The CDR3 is CSVIDTYNEQFF. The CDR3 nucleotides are TGCAGCGTCATTGACACTTACAATGAGCAGTTCTTC.

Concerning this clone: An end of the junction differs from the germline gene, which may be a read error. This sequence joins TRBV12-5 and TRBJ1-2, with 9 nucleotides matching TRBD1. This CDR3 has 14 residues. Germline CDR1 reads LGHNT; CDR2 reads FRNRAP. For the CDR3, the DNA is TGTGCTAGTGGTTTGGACCGGGACAGGGCTTTGGCTTACTTC. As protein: CASGLDRDRALAYF.

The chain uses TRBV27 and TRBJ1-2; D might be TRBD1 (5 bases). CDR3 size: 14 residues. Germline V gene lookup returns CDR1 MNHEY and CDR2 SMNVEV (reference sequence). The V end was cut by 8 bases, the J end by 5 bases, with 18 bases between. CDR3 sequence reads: CASSRAGSLYGYTF. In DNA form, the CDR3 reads TGTGCCAGCTCCCGGGCAGGGTCGTTGTATGGCTACACCTTC.

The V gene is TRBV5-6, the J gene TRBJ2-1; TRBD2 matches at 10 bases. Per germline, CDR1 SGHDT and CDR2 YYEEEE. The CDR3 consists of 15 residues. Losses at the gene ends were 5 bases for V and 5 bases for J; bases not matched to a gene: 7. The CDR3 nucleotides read TGTGCCAGCAGGACCAGCGGGGGGGACCACAATGAGCAGTTCTTC. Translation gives CASRTSGGDHNEQFF.

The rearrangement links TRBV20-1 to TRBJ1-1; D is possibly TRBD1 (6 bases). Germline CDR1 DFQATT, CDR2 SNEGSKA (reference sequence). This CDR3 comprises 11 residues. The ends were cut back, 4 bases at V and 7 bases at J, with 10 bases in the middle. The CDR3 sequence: CSAMGRGEAFF. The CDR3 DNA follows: TGCAGTGCTATGGGCAGGGGTGAAGCTTTCTTT.

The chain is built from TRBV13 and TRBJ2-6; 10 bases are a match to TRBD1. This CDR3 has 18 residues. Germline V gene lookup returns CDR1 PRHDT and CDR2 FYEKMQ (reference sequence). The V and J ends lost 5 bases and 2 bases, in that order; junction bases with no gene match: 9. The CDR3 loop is CASSAPGTGVAGANVLTF. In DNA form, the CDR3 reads TGTGCCAGCAGCGCCCCCGGGACAGGGGTAGCTGGGGCCAACGTCCTGACTTTC.

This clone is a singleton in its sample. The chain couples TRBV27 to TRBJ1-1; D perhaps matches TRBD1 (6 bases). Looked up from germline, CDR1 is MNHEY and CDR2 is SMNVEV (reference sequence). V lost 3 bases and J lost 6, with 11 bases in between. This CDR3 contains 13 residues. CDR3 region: CASSFIKGAEAFF. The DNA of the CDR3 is TGTGCCAGCAGTTTTATCAAGGGGGCTGAAGCTTTCTTT.

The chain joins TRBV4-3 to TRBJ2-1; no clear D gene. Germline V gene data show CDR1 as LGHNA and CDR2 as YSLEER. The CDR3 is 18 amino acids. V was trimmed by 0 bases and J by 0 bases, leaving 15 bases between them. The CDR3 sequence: CASSQDTTPQSSYNEQFF. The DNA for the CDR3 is TGCGCCAGCAGCCAAGATACTACCCCGCAGAGCTCCTACAATGAGCAGTTCTTC.

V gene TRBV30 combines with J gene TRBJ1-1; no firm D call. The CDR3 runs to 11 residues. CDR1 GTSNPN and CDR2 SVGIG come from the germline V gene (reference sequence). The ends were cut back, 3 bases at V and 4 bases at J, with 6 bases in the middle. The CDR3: CAWSPGTEAFF. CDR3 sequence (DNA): TGTGCCTGGAGCCCCGGCACTGAAGCTTTCTTT.